Listed below are T cell receptor beta chains from one sample, sequenced in a study of T cell responses to AZD1222 COVID-19 vaccine. The repertoire was sequenced with immunoSEQ multiplex PCR; TCRdb's copy has only in-frame clones and lacks some. The sample has 120,000 to 150,000 clones, approximately 87% seen once; the top ten hold approximately 1.8%. The sequencing here drew on peripheral blood, taken 28 days after the second AZD1222 dose. These receptor sequences come from an adult who received the AZD1222 COVID-19 vaccine. Both conserved end residues are part of each CDR3. The order of the fields is J gene, V gene, clone size, D gene, CDR3 DNA, CDR3 protein. A D gene is named only where the DNA matches it firmly. Clone size is not always given. Where it is, it says once, few, many or a class for expanded clones.

>TRBJ2-1|TRBV7-9|-|-
TGTGCCAGCAGCTCGGGACCGGCGGAGTTCTTC
CASSSGPAEFF
>TRBJ2-7|TRBV6-2/TRBV6-3|-|TRBD2
TGTGCCAGCAGTTACGCGGGACTAGCGGGAGGGCAGCCCTACGAGCAGTACTTC
CASSYAGLAGGQPYEQYF
>TRBJ1-1|TRBV11-2|-|-
TGTGCCAGCAAAAACGCTGAAGCTTTCTTT
CASKNAEAFF
>TRBJ1-5|TRBV28|-|-
TGTGCCAGCAGTTTAGATGGGAGGAGCAATCAGCCCCAGCATTTT
CASSLDGRSNQPQHF
>TRBJ2-1|TRBV30|-|TRBD2
TGTGCCTACAACTGGGGCGGGAGGAGCTCCTACAATGAGCAGTTCTTC
CAYNWGGRSSYNEQFF
>TRBJ2-2|TRBV2|-|TRBD1
TGTGCCAGCAGCCAGACAGGGGGCGGCACCGGGGAGCTGTTTTTT
CASSQTGGGTGELFF
>TRBJ1-6|TRBV2|-|TRBD1
TGTGCCAGCAGGGACAGGGGAAATGGGAATTCACCCCTCCACTTT
CASRDRGNGNSPLHF
>TRBJ1-3|TRBV28|-|TRBD1
TGTGCCAGCAGTACTCACGGGACAGGGGTTGGAAACACCATATATTTT
CASSTHGTGVGNTIYF
>TRBJ1-1|TRBV12-3/TRBV12-4|-|-
TGTGCCAGCAGTTCGTGGGGTTTCTCTGAAGCTTTCTTT
CASSSWGFSEAFF
>TRBJ1-2|TRBV5-4|-|-
TGTGCCAGCAGCTTTGGGGAATCGGACTATGGCTACACCTTC
CASSFGESDYGYTF
>TRBJ1-6|TRBV5-1|-|TRBD1
TGCGCCAGCCGTTTGGACAGGGGAGATAATTCACCCCTCCACTTT
CASRLDRGDNSPLHF
>TRBJ2-3|TRBV28|once|-
TGTGCCAGCACCCACGACTCGGCCGGGGATACGCAGTATTTT
CASTHDSAGDTQYF
>TRBJ2-2|TRBV28|-|-
TGTGCCAGCAGTTTCGCGTACCGGGAGCTGTTTTTT
CASSFAYRELFF
>TRBJ1-2|TRBV5-4|-|-
TGTGCCAGCAGCGTCCCCGGACAGACGAGGGATGGCTACACCTTC
CASSVPGQTRDGYTF
>TRBJ2-1|TRBV2|once|TRBD1
TGTGCCAGCAGCTATGACAGGGGGCCCAACAATGAGCAGTTCTTC
CASSYDRGPNNEQFF
>TRBJ1-5|TRBV28|-|-
TGTGCCAGCAGTTGGGGCCCAAATCAGCCCCAGCATTTT
CASSWGPNQPQHF
>TRBJ2-3|TRBV10-3|-|TRBD2
TGTGCCATCAGTGAGTCTTGGGGCAGGGCGGGAGGAAGCACAGATACGCAGTATTTT
CAISESWGRAGGSTDTQYF
>TRBJ1-1|TRBV7-3|-|TRBD1
TGTGCCAGCAGCCCCCAGGGGGGTGACACTGAAGCTTTCTTT
CASSPQGGDTEAFF
>TRBJ2-5|TRBV3-1/TRBV3-2|-|-
TGTGCCAGCAGCCTAGAAGAGACCCAGTACTTC
CASSLEETQYF
>TRBJ2-7|TRBV19|-|TRBD2
TGTGCCAGTAGTAGAGGGACTAGCGGAAATTACGAGCAGTACTTC
CASSRGTSGNYEQYF
>TRBJ1-5|TRBV19|-|-
TGTGCCAGTAGTATAGACCCGGGAAAGACGCCCCAGCATTTT
CASSIDPGKTPQHF
>TRBJ2-4|TRBV28|-|-
TGTGCCAGCAGTCCCCCACTGGGCGGCATTCAGTACTTC
CASSPPLGGIQYF
>TRBJ1-2|TRBV3-1/TRBV3-2|-|-
TGTGCCAGCAGCCATTCATATGGCTACACCTTC
CASSHSYGYTF
>TRBJ1-5|TRBV4-1|-|-
TGCGCCAGCAGCCAAGAAGAAGGGAACCGCAATCAGCCCCAGCATTTT
CASSQEEGNRNQPQHF
>TRBJ1-5|TRBV28|-|-
TGTGCCAGCAGATCCACAGGGAGTAGCAATCAGCCCCAGCATTTT
CASRSTGSSNQPQHF
>TRBJ1-1|TRBV19|-|TRBD1
TGTGCCAGCAGTAATGACAGGGTGAACACTGAAGCTTTCTTT
CASSNDRVNTEAFF
>TRBJ2-1|TRBV5-6|few|TRBD2
TGTGCCAGCAGACGACTAGCGGGACGGGGCGAGCAGTTCTTC
CASRRLAGRGEQFF
>TRBJ1-2|TRBV5-5|few|TRBD1
TGTGCCAGCAGCCCCGGGACAGGGGGTTATGGCTACACCTTC
CASSPGTGGYGYTF
>TRBJ1-6|TRBV5-4|-|-
TGTCCAGCCTATAATTCACCCCTCCACTTT
CPAYNSPLHF
>TRBJ1-2|TRBV28|-|-
TGTGCCAGCAGGGGGGCCACTAACTATGGCTACACCTTC
CASRGATNYGYTF
>TRBJ2-3|TRBV11-3|-|-
TGTGCCAGCAGCTTAGGGTTCGCAAGCACAGATACGCAGTATTTT
CASSLGFASTDTQYF
>TRBJ1-2|TRBV19|-|-
TGTGCCAGTAGTATAGGCCAAGGACTCTATGGCTACACCTTC
CASSIGQGLYGYTF
>TRBJ1-2|TRBV3-1/TRBV3-2|-|TRBD1
TGTGCCAGCAGTTATATCCCGGGACAGGGGAGCTATGGCTACACCTTC
CASSYIPGQGSYGYTF
>TRBJ2-7|TRBV7-9|-|-
TGTGCCAGCAGCCCTGTGATGGGGGAGCTCTCGTACTTC
CASSPVMGELSYF
>TRBJ1-2|TRBV27|-|-
TGTGCCAGCAGTTTATCGACGACCCGGAGTGGGAGTTATGGCTACACCTTC
CASSLSTTRSGSYGYTF
>TRBJ1-2|TRBV6-5|-|-
TGTGCCAGCAGTTCCCAGGGGTATGGCTACACCTTC
CASSSQGYGYTF
>TRBJ2-5|TRBV11-2|-|TRBD2
TGTGCCAGCAGCTTATCGACTAGCGGCCAAGAGACCCAGTACTTC
CASSLSTSGQETQYF
>TRBJ1-1|TRBV28|-|TRBD1
TGTGCCAGCAGTTTAATCCGACAGGGGGCATCAGCTTTCTTT
CASSLIRQGASAFF
>TRBJ2-1|TRBV5-1|-|TRBD2
TGCGCCAGCAGCTTGGACCCTAGCGGGGGAAACAATGAGCAGTTCTTC
CASSLDPSGGNNEQFF
>TRBJ2-7|TRBV5-1|-|TRBD1
TGCGCCAGCAGCTGGGACAGGGGGGCTAACTACGAGCAGTACTTC
CASSWDRGANYEQYF
>TRBJ1-6|TRBV11-2|once|-
TGTGCCAGCAGCTTTACAAGCTCCTATAATTCACCCCTCCACTTT
CASSFTSSYNSPLHF
>TRBJ1-4|TRBV6-1|-|-
TGTGCCAGCAGTGAATTCCGTGCAACTAATGAAAAACTGTTTTTT
CASSEFRATNEKLFF
>TRBJ2-6|TRBV6-1|-|TRBD1
TGTGCCAGCAGTGAATATCTGGACAGGAATAACGTCCTGACTTTC
CASSEYLDRNNVLTF
>TRBJ1-6|TRBV28|once|-
TGTGCCGCCTTTAGGACACTAAATTCACCCCTCCACTTT
CAAFRTLNSPLHF
>TRBJ1-1|TRBV6-5|-|-
TGTGCCAGCAGTTACACTCAGGCCAGGAACACTGAAGCTTTCTTT
CASSYTQARNTEAFF
>TRBJ1-3|TRBV5-1|-|TRBD1
TGCGCCAGCAGCTCCGGGACAGCCTCTGGAAACACCATATATTTT
CASSSGTASGNTIYF
>TRBJ2-5|TRBV6-5|-|-
TGTGCCAGCAGAGGAACGAGGGGACAAGAGACCCAGTACTTC
CASRGTRGQETQYF
>TRBJ1-2|TRBV4-2|-|TRBD1
TGTGCCAGCAGCCAGCAGCCCGGACAGGGATACGGCTACACCTTC
CASSQQPGQGYGYTF
>TRBJ1-2|TRBV28|few|-
TGTGCCAGCTCTGGTTCCGGGCCATCCGGCTACACCTTC
CASSGSGPSGYTF
>TRBJ1-6|TRBV28|-|-
TGTGCCAGCAGGCCCGACCGACAGAACTCACCCCTCCACTTT
CASRPDRQNSPLHF
>TRBJ2-1|TRBV6-5|-|TRBD2
TGTGCCAGCCGGGGACTAGCGGGGGGCAATGAGCAGTTCTTC
CASRGLAGGNEQFF
>TRBJ2-3|TRBV28|once|-
TGTGCCAGCATCCCGGGACAACGCACAGATACGCAGTATTTT
CASIPGQRTDTQYF